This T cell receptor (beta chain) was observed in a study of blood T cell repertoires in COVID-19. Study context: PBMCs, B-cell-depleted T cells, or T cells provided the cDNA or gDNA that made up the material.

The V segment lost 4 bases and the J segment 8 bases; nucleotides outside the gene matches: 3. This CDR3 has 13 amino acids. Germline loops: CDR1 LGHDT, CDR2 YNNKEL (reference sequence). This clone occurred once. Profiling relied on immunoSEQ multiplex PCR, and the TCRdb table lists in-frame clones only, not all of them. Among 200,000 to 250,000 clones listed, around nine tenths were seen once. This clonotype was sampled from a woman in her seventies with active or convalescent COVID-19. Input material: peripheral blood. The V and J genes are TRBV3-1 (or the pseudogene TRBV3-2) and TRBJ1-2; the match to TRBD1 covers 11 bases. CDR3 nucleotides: TGTGCCAGCAGCCGGGACAGGGGGAGAGGCTACACCTTC. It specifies CASSRDRGRGYTF.